The 30 T cell receptor beta chains below all came from one sample that was sequenced in a study of blood T cell repertoires in COVID-19. Produced via immunoSEQ multiplex PCR; TCRdb's table is partial and in-frame only. The top ten clones hold about 8.6% of a sample with fewer than 350,000 clones, roughly 86% of them seen once. Sequenced material: peripheral blood. These receptors were collected from a man between 35 and 55 years old with active or convalescent COVID-19.

This clone has just one count. V is TRBV10-3 and J is TRBJ2-3; 8 bases are a match to TRBD1. This CDR3 comprises 14 residues. Germline CDR1 ENHRY, CDR2 SYGVKD. V shed 10 bases and J 4 bases; nucleotides not matched to a gene: 10. The CDR3 nucleotides are TGTGCCACTTCAGGGGGCACGGGGGCAGATACGCAGTATTTT. It yields the protein CATSGGTGADTQYF.

J is TRBJ2-7 and V is TRBV27, with a possible D match to TRBD2 (7 bases). The germline V gene encodes CDR1 MNHEY and CDR2 SMNVEV (reference sequence). The CDR3 runs 13 residues. Trimming stripped 6 bases from V and 3 bases from J, with 12 bases between. This chain's CDR3 is CASRLGGVYEQYF. CDR3 bases: TGTGCCAGCAGGCTAGGGGGGGTCTACGAGCAGTACTTC.

V gene TRBV5-1 combines with J gene TRBJ2-3; 9 positions agree with TRBD2. Losses at the gene ends were 4 bases for V and 6 bases for J; bases not matched to a gene: 6. Germline V gene data show CDR1 as SGHRS and CDR2 as YFSETQ. CDR3 length: 14 residues. CDR3 sequence reads: CASSDGTSYDTQYF. The CDR3, as DNA: TGCGCCAGCAGCGATGGGACTAGCTACGATACGCAGTATTTT. The whole variable domain, filled in from reference TRBV5-1 and TRBJ2-3, reads KAGVTQTPRYLIKTRGQQVTLSCSPISGHRSVSWYQQTPGQGLQFLFEYFSETQRNKGNFPGRFSGRQFSNSRSEMNVSTLELGDSALYLCASSDGTSYDTQYFGPGTRLTVL.

The chain combines TRBV29-1 with TRBJ2-1, with D possibly TRBD2 on 5 matching bases. Germline-derived CDR1 and CDR2 are SQVTM and ANQGSEA. Trimming took off 7 bases at V and 9 bases at J, with 13 bases between the two ends. This CDR3 region has 11 residues. The CDR3 spells CSATGGGEQFF. Here the CDR3 DNA reads TGCAGCGCCACCGGAGGCGGTGAGCAGTTCTTC.

The chain employs TRBV11-2 and TRBJ2-5, with a tentative D call TRBD1 (6 bases). Germline V CDR1 and CDR2: SGHAT, FQNNGV. Between the trimmed V and J ends, which lost 5 bases and 2 bases, there was a span of 15 bases. The CDR3 extends over 15 amino acids. The CDR3 DNA reads TGTGCCAGCAGCCCGGAGCTGGGACAACAAGAGACCCAGTACTTC. Translating gives CASSPELGQQETQYF.

The gene calls are TRBV6-5 and TRBJ1-4; D ambiguous. Deletions cut 6 bases from V and 5 bases from J, with 13 bases between. CDR3 length: 14 residues. Germline lookup yields CDR1 MNHEY and CDR2 SVGAGI. The CDR3 region has the DNA TGTGCCAGCAGACAGACCGAAGGAAATGAAAAACTGTTTTTT. Protein: CASRQTEGNEKLFF.

V is TRBV18 and J is TRBJ2-2; D is uncertain. The V end was cut by 3 bases, the J end by 1 base, with 6 bases between. The CDR3 covers 14 residues. Germline CDR1 and CDR2: KGHSH and LQKENI. CDR3 DNA sequence: TGTGCCAGCTCACCCCCAGGGAACACCGGGGAGCTGTTTTTT. Translation: CASSPPGNTGELFF.

The chain recombines TRBV11-3 with TRBJ2-7, with 8 bases fitting TRBD1. Unmatched junction bases numbered 8, after V lost 1 base and J lost 0 bases. The germline CDR1 and CDR2 sequences are SGHNT and YENEEA. The length of the CDR3 is 17 residues. CDR3 sequence (DNA): TGTGCCAGCAGCTTAGCTGTGACAGGGGTGAGCTCCTACGAGCAGTACTTC. Its translation is CASSLAVTGVSSYEQYF.

V is TRBV18 and J is TRBJ2-5, with D possibly being TRBD1 (6 bases). Trimming took 0 bases from V and 5 from J, leaving 10 bases between them. Germline CDR1 and CDR2: KGHSH and LQKENI. The CDR3 is made up of 14 amino acids. CDR3 DNA: TGTGCCAGCTCACCACCAACAGGGCGGGAGACCCAGTACTTC. As protein: CASSPPTGRETQYF.

This sequence joins TRBV6-1 and TRBJ1-2, with D unclear. Germline CDR1 MNHNS, CDR2 SASEGT. Trimming removed 3 bases at V and 12 bases at J, with 14 bases between. The CDR3 spans 12 residues. In DNA form, the CDR3 reads TGTGCCAGCAGTGAGGGAGCAGGCCGGGACACCTTC. Translation: CASSEGAGRDTF.

Note on this clone: One end of the junction does not line up with germline, which may come from a read error. J is TRBJ2-1 and V is TRBV9; a possible D gene is TRBD2 (6 bases). Per germline, CDR1 SGDLS and CDR2 YYNGEE. The CDR3 totals 11 residues. The CDR3 sequence is CASSVGRELFF. CDR3 coding DNA: TGTGCCAGCAGCGTAGGCCGGGAGCTGTTCTTC.

V and J are TRBV6-5 and TRBJ2-7, with D perhaps matching TRBD2 (6 bases). The CDR3 has 15 residues. The germline V gene encodes CDR1 MNHEY and CDR2 SVGAGI. V was cut by 6 bases and J by 0 bases, with 15 bases left in between. CDR3 in DNA: TGTGCCAGCAGCCGGTTGGGGGGTGCCTCCTACGAGCAGTACTTC. As protein: CASSRLGGASYEQYF.

The gene calls are TRBV2 and TRBJ2-2, with 8 bases that match TRBD2. Germline V gene sequence: CDR1 SNHLY, CDR2 FYNNEI. J lost 4 bases, V lost 7 bases, and 5 bases had no gene match. CDR3 length equals 14 residues. The CDR3 nucleotides read TGTGCCAGCATAAAACGGGGGGGCACCGGGGAGCTGTTTTTT. It yields the protein CASIKRGGTGELFF.

Written as DNA, the CDR3 is TGCGCCAGCAGCCAAGAAGGGGGCAGCGGGAGCACGGAGACCCAGTACTTC. Its protein product is CASSQEGGSGSTETQYF. The chain combines TRBV4-1 with TRBJ2-5, with a tentative D call TRBD2 (8 bases). Germline V lookup: CDR1 MGHRA, CDR2 YSYEKL. The CDR3 is made up of 17 amino acids. Trimming cost V 0 bases and J 5 bases, with 19 bases left between them.

The table lists this clone with a count of one. The rearrangement links TRBV28 to TRBJ1-4; D is undetermined. The germline gives CDR1 MDHEN, CDR2 SYDVKM. The ends were cut back, 3 bases at V and 7 bases at J, with 12 bases in the middle. The CDR3 has 14 amino acids. The CDR3 reads CASSFNTRGEKLFF. CDR3 sequence (DNA): TGTGCCAGCAGTTTCAACACTAGAGGTGAAAAACTGTTTTTT. Full variable domain (outside the CDR3, taken from reference TRBV28 and TRBJ1-4): DVKVTQSSRYLVKRTGEKVFLECVQDMDHENMFWYRQDPGLGLRLIYFSYDVKMKEKGDIPEGYSVSREKKERFSLILESASTNQTSMYLCASSFNTRGEKLFFGSGTQLSVL.

The chain couples TRBV19 to TRBJ2-3; tentative D call: TRBD1 (6 bases). Between the trimmed V and J ends, which lost 4 bases and 2 bases, there was a span of 10 bases. CDR3 size: 14 residues. Germline lookup yields CDR1 LNHDA and CDR2 SQIVND (reference sequence). The CDR3 sequence is CASSNQGLTDTQYF. For the CDR3, the DNA is TGTGCCAGTAGTAACCAGGGGCTCACAGATACGCAGTATTTT.

To note about this clone: The junction shows a germline mismatch at one end, possibly a read error. The chain links TRBV11-2 to TRBJ2-5, with D perhaps matching TRBD1 (5 bases). Germline V CDR1 and CDR2: SGHAT, FQNNGV. The CDR3 extends over 14 amino acids. DNA of the CDR3: TGTGCCAGCAGCTTAGGGCAGGGCCAAGAGCCCCAGTACTTC. The encoded protein is CASSLGQGQEPQYF. Filled out from reference TRBV11-2 and TRBJ2-5, the complete variable domain reads EAGVAQSPRYKIIEKRQSVAFWCNPISGHATLYWYQQILGQGPKLLIQFQNNGVVDDSQLPKDRFSAERLKGVDSTLKIQPAKLEDSAVYLCASSLGQGQEPQYFGPGTRLLVL.

In DNA, the CDR3 is TGTGCCAGCAGTCTCCTACCTAGCGGGGGAGGCACAGATACGCAGTATTTT. Residues: CASSLLPSGGGTDTQYF. J is TRBJ2-3 and V is TRBV27; 10 positions match TRBD2. The length of the CDR3 is 17 residues. V lost 5 bases, J lost 1 base, and 9 bases stayed unmatched. Per germline, CDR1 MNHEY and CDR2 SMNVEV (reference sequence).

The chain uses TRBV18 and TRBJ1-5, with TRBD1 matching over 7 bases. The V gene's germline CDR1 is KGHSH and CDR2 LQKENI. The CDR3 totals 15 residues. Trimming at V came to 4 bases and at J to 10 bases, leaving 13 bases not matched to a gene. CDR3 nucleotides: TGTGCCAGCTCACTAGGGGACAGCCTAGTCTCACCCCAGCATTTT. Translation: CASSLGDSLVSPQHF.

V and J are TRBV19 and TRBJ1-1; 7 nucleotides line up with TRBD1. The V gene's germline CDR1 is LNHDA and CDR2 SQIVND (reference sequence). V lost 5 bases, J lost 2 bases, and 5 bases stayed unmatched. CDR3 length equals 14 residues. CDR3 nucleotide sequence: TGTGCCAGTAGTGTGGGACAGACAAACACTGAAGCTTTCTTT. It translates to CASSVGQTNTEAFF.

The V call is TRBV5-1, the J call TRBJ1-1; 7 bases line up with TRBD1. Trimming removed 4 bases from V and 0 bases from J; junction bases left unmatched: 3. From germline, CDR1 is SGHRS and CDR2 YFSETQ. CDR3 length: 14 residues. CDR3 amino acids: CASSPGQMNTEAFF. The CDR3 DNA reads as TGCGCCAGCAGCCCGGGACAGATGAACACTGAAGCTTTCTTT. Variable domain in full (rest from reference TRBV5-1 and TRBJ1-1): KAGVTQTPRYLIKTRGQQVTLSCSPISGHRSVSWYQQTPGQGLQFLFEYFSETQRNKGNFPGRFSGRQFSNSRSEMNVSTLELGDSALYLCASSPGQMNTEAFFGQGTRLTVV.

This clone was recorded a few times. The chain is built from TRBV15 and TRBJ2-1; 7 nucleotides match TRBD2. J gave up 5 bases and V 8 bases, and 9 bases lay outside the gene matches. The CDR3 covers 14 residues. The germline CDR1 and CDR2 sequences are LNHNV and YYDKDF (reference sequence). As DNA, the CDR3 is TGTGCCACCTCAGAAGGGCGGGAGCACAATGAGCAGTTCTTC. This translates into CATSEGREHNEQFF.

The chain is built from TRBV24-1 and TRBJ1-6; D might be TRBD1 (5 bases). V was shortened by 4 bases and J by 9 bases, with 6 bases between the two germline ends. This CDR3 region has 12 residues. CDR1 is KGHDR and CDR2 is SFDVKD in the germline V gene. The CDR3 DNA is TGTGCCACCAGTGAGGGGGGTTCACCCCTCCACTTT. Translation: CATSEGGSPLHF.

This rearrangement joins TRBV30 to TRBJ2-3, with TRBD2 matching 11 bases. The CDR3 is 16 residues long. V dropped 0 bases and J dropped 5; count of bases not matched to a gene: 7. The germline V gene has CDR1 GTSNPN and CDR2 SVGIG (reference sequence). CDR3 sequence reads: CAWSVWASGGRDTQYF. CDR3 DNA sequence: TGTGCCTGGAGTGTGTGGGCTAGCGGGGGGAGAGATACGCAGTATTTT.

This clone was recorded many times. V and J are TRBV30 and TRBJ2-1, with 9 bases fitting TRBD1. The CDR3 contains 14 residues. Per germline, CDR1 GTSNPN and CDR2 SVGIG (reference sequence). The trim removed 7 bases at V and 7 bases at J, leaving 11 bases unmatched. The chain's CDR3 is CASRAQGAGNEQFF. The CDR3 nucleotides are TGTGCCTCTCGGGCACAGGGGGCTGGAAATGAGCAGTTCTTC.

The rearrangement joins TRBV10-3 to TRBJ2-1; no firm D call. The CDR3 spans 15 residues. The germline V gene encodes CDR1 ENHRY and CDR2 SYGVKD. Trimming shortened V by 8 bases and J by 0 bases, and 14 bases separated the two germline ends. This CDR3 reads CAIGPSRSSYNEQFF. The CDR3, as DNA: TGTGCCATCGGCCCCTCTAGGAGCTCCTACAATGAGCAGTTCTTC.

With regard to this clone: Other DNA sequences from this sample encode an identical CDR3 as well. The chain carries TRBV5-1 and TRBJ2-5; 8 nucleotides line up with TRBD1. Germline CDR1 is SGHRS and CDR2 is YFSETQ. CDR3 length: 14 residues. J gave up 5 bases and V 4 bases, and 7 bases lay outside the gene matches. The CDR3 protein is CASSPGQGRETQYF. In DNA, the CDR3 is TGCGCCAGCAGCCCTGGACAGGGAAGGGAGACCCAGTACTTC.

The CDR3 here is CASSLAQPLPGQDSYEQYF. The CDR3, as DNA: TGCGCCAGCAGCCTCGCGCAGCCTTTACCGGGACAGGACTCCTACGAGCAGTACTTC. J is TRBJ2-7 and V is TRBV4-1; 8 bases line up with TRBD1. Unmatched junction bases numbered 17, after V lost 4 bases and J lost 0 bases. CDR1 and CDR2 (germline): MGHRA, YSYEKL. CDR3 size: 19 residues.

CDR3 sequence: CATSSHLGGDNYGYTF. The CDR3 DNA is TGTGCCACCAGCAGCCATCTGGGGGGTGATAACTATGGCTACACCTTC. J is TRBJ1-2 and V is TRBV15, with D perhaps matching TRBD1 (5 bases). V was trimmed by 3 bases and J by 1 base, leaving 15 bases between them. The length of the CDR3 is 16 residues. Germline CDR1 reads LNHNV; CDR2 reads YYDKDF (reference sequence).

The chain uses TRBV11-2 and TRBJ1-1, with 9 bases lining up with TRBD1. J gave up 5 bases and V 3 bases, and 7 bases lay outside the gene matches. The length of the CDR3 is 15 residues. CDR1 SGHAT and CDR2 FQNNGV come from the germline V gene. The CDR3 DNA reads as TGTGCCAGCAGCTTTGCCGGGACAGGGTATACTGAAGCTTTCTTT. It encodes CASSFAGTGYTEAFF.